This T cell receptor beta chain was retrieved from a study of tumor-infiltrating lymphocytes in primary liver carcinoma (dated by TCRdb to about 2017). For the study in its entirety: Between late 2015 and early 2016, a few patients in China with histopathologically diagnosed primary liver carcinoma had surgical resection. Of the five patients (three men and two women, aged 30 to 69 years), four had hepatocellular carcinoma and one had combined HCC and intrahepatic cholangiocarcinoma. The five patients had tumors staged T1-T3 N0M0, with maximum diameters ranging from roughly 4.2 to 11 cm. Samples yielded roughly 3.65 to 7.5 million productive TCRbeta reads; read depth did not differ significantly between tissue types. Across five regions of each liver tumor, along with adjacent normal tissue and blood, the study brought together TCRbeta repertoire sequencing, expression microarrays and whole-exome sequencing. A total of 35 or so specimens from 5 patients went through TCRbeta repertoire sequencing, namely 25 tumor regions, 5 adjacent noncancerous liver tissues and 5 peripheral blood samples. Repertoires from technical replicates were highly reproducible, with mean shared-clone rates approximately 0.88 and correlation coefficients above 0.98.

TRIzol reagent was used to extract blood RNA from unsorted whole blood, while the DNeasy Blood & Tissue kit provided the germline DNA. At the time of sampling, the patients were treatment-naive and had chronic HBV infection. Four milliliters of peripheral blood were collected into K2EDTA tubes before surgery. The CDR3 contains 15 residues, cysteine and phenylalanine counted. Only the CDR3 part of the read is kept: 45 bases, read in frame from the first base. CDR1 and CDR2 were assigned from the germline V gene (reference sequence) as LNHDA and SQIVND. Trimming takes 7 bases off V and 4 bases off J; junction bases not matched to a gene: 7. Using a constant-region primer and ProtoScript II reverse transcriptase, TCRbeta-specific cDNA was reverse-transcribed from 500 ng total RNA. The TCRbeta libraries were prepared through three rounds of nested multiplex PCR following a slightly modified ARM-PCR procedure. Each of the first two PCR rounds ran for approximately 11 cycles using multiplex TRBV1-TRBV30 forward primers together with a Cbeta reverse primer. Sample barcodes and Illumina adapters were added in a final 25-cycle PCR with Deep VentR polymerase. Before sequencing, amplicons between 200 and 500 bp were purified from gel using a QIAquick gel extraction kit. An Illumina HiSeq 2500 was used to sequence the TCRbeta amplicons with 250-bp paired-end reads. The published analysis was carried out like this. Reads were quality-trimmed with Trimmomatic v0.33, and paired reads were merged with FLASH v1.2.11 to recover full CDR3 sequences. V, D and J germline segments were assigned to the rearranged TCRbeta sequences using MiGEC v1.2.1b. Clonotype statistics and Shannon-Wiener diversity indices were computed with VDJtools v1.0.0. To reduce sampling bias, subsequent analyses other than the diversity analysis used only the 250 most abundant clonotypes in each sample. Starting from the raw public reads, TCRdb applied fastp trimming at Q25, assembled clones with MiXCR and retained in-frame beta chains. Rows with a matching CDR3 protein are joined into one entry that keeps the most common DNA and genes. The V and J calls reflect TCRdb's pipeline rather than the authors' work. The sample table lists just over 300,000 distinct CDR3 sequences, 50% to 75% of them with a count of one. The ten top clones hold 15% to 20% of the sample.

Broad study findings and their caveats: Because only the TCR beta chain was sequenced and unpaired alpha chains were not captured, true repertoire diversity is likely underestimated. The study included only five patients, and the authors note findings should be validated in a larger study. Bulk unsorted samples precluded comparing CD4+ and CD8+ T cell repertoires. Repertoire overlap was found to be higher between tumor regions (mean about 36%) than between tumor-adjacent (approximately 17%) or tumor-blood (around 14%) pairs, consistent with antigen-driven expansion. A significantly larger repertoire fraction was made up by the top 250 clones in tumors than in blood (p = 0.039).

Comment on this clonotype: Its recognized antigen is unknown. Per-base quality was not reported, and no clone a single base away is much larger than it.

This chain joins TRBV19 to TRBJ2-5, with 12 bases matching TRBD2. Sequenced sample: peripheral blood. This clonotype was sampled from a woman aged 30 to 39 with primary liver carcinoma and hepatitis B virus infection. CDR3 sequence: CASTPGTSGRETQYF. The DNA reads as follows: TGTGCCAGTACCCCAGGGACTAGCGGGCGAGAGACCCAGTACTTC.